The 27 T cell receptor beta chains below come from one sample, sequenced in a study of regulatory T cells in long-lasting Graves disease. The time point was: persistent/refractory GD, antithyroid drugs over 5 years with positive TRAb. The TCR library was prepared using RNA isolated from PBMCs. In building TCR beta libraries, iRepertoire HTBI primers were used together with Arm-PCR of CDR3 regions. MiXCR, applied by TCRdb to the multiplex PCR reads, yields one record per CDR3 protein. Counted here are more than 650,000 distinct CDR3 sequences, about 30% occurring once; the ten biggest clones make up roughly 41%. This material consisted of peripheral blood mononuclear cells (PBMCs), taken when the disease was refractory, from a patient treated with antithyroid drugs. These receptors all come from a female donor with Graves disease.

V gene TRBV27 combines with J gene TRBJ1-1, with 7 bases fitting TRBD1. The CDR3 covers 13 residues. V was clipped by 6 bases and J by 5 bases; unmatched bases: 6. Germline loops: CDR1 MNHEY, CDR2 SMNVEV (reference sequence). The CDR3 coding sequence is TGTGCCAGCAGCTACCAGGGGGAGACTGAAGCTTTCTTT. This translates into CASSYQGETEAFF.

This clonotype showed up many times. This chain connects TRBV28 to TRBJ2-5; D may be TRBD2 (5 bases). Germline assignment: CDR1 MDHEN and CDR2 SYDVKM. The V gene lost 6 bases and the J gene lost 4 bases, with 15 bases spanning the gap. The CDR3 covers 14 residues. The DNA for the CDR3 is TGTGCCAGCAGCTCACTTGGCGGAGGAGAGACCCAGTACTTC. Amino acids: CASSSLGGGETQYF.

This clonotype was seen a few times. This rearrangement joins TRBV11-2 to TRBJ2-2, with D uncertain. Germline CDR1 and CDR2: SGHAT and FQNNGV. Between the trimmed V and J ends, which lost 1 base and 1 base, there was a span of 10 bases. The CDR3 is 16 residues long. The CDR3: CASSLGVRRNTGELFF. The CDR3 region has the DNA TGTGCCAGCAGCTTAGGGGTCCGCAGGAACACCGGGGAGCTGTTTTTT.

This clonotype was recorded at least ten times. The chain couples TRBV2 to TRBJ2-7; 14 bases match TRBD2. V lost 6 bases and J lost 5; bases outside the gene matches: 3. The CDR3 has 14 amino acids. Per the germline V gene, CDR1 is SNHLY and CDR2 is FYNNEI. The CDR3 DNA sequence: TGTGCCAGCAGACGACTAGCGGGAGGGAACGAGCAGTACTTC. This encodes CASRRLAGGNEQYF.

Concerning this clonotype: A read error is possible here, since a much larger clone lies one base away. The chain employs TRBV28 and TRBJ1-2; unclear D gene. Trimming pared 7 bases from V and 1 base from J, leaving 10 bases between. Looked up from germline, CDR1 is MDHEN and CDR2 is SYDVKM. CDR3 length: 13 amino acids. The CDR3 here is CASNHTDNYGYTF. The CDR3 DNA reads TGTGCCAGCAACCATACGGATAACTATGGCTACACCTTC.

The rearrangement links TRBV6-5 to TRBJ1-1; no clear D gene. CDR1 MNHEY and CDR2 SVGAGI come from the germline V gene. The CDR3 contains 15 residues. V lost 0 bases and J 13 bases, leaving 21 bases between the germline ends. CDR3 loop: CASSYSRSLARSGFF. CDR3 coding DNA: TGTGCCAGCAGTTACTCGAGGTCCCTCGCCCGAAGCGGTTTCTTT.

This chain uses TRBV7-9 with TRBJ2-5; TRBD2 matches 9 bases. Germline trimming cut 5 bases from V and 5 bases from J; bases unmatched to any gene: 12. The germline V gene encodes CDR1 SEHNR and CDR2 FQNEAQ (reference sequence). This CDR3 is 16 amino acids long. Written as DNA, the CDR3 is TGTGCCAGCAGCCCAAGGGGCGGGAGGGCCTGGGAGACCCAGTACTTC. This translates into CASSPRGGRAWETQYF.

V is TRBV7-6 and J is TRBJ1-4, with D perhaps TRBD1 (6 bases). Trimming took 2 bases from V and 8 from J, leaving 24 bases between them. The germline gives CDR1 SGHVS, CDR2 FNYEAQ. The CDR3 is 18 residues long. The CDR3: CASSLLLRGAPGKEKLFF. Written as DNA, the CDR3 is TGTGCCAGCAGCTTATTATTACGGGGGGCACCTGGGAAGGAAAAACTGTTTTTT.

The CDR3 region has the DNA TGTGCCAGCAGTAGGGGGCACGGCTACACCTTC. Translated, it gives CASSRGHGYTF. V gene TRBV27 combines with J gene TRBJ1-2, with 7 nucleotides matching TRBD1. Germline V gene lookup returns CDR1 MNHEY and CDR2 SMNVEV (reference sequence). The V segment lost 5 bases and the J segment 8 bases; nucleotides outside the gene matches: 2. The CDR3 sequence is 11 residues long.

This chain links TRBV6-1 with TRBJ1-1; maybe TRBD1 (6 bases). Germline assignment: CDR1 MNHNS and CDR2 SASEGT. CDR3 length: 15 amino acids. Trimming cost V 6 bases and J 9 bases, with 23 bases left between them. CDR3 DNA sequence: TGTGCCAGCAGCCCTACCGGAAACAGGGAAGATCAAGCTTTCTTT. Amino acids: CASSPTGNREDQAFF.

The sample holds many counts of this clonotype. The CDR3 sequence: CASSLLLYSYEQYF. As DNA, the CDR3 is TGTGCCAGCAGCTTACTCCTATACTCCTACGAGCAGTACTTC. J is TRBJ2-7 and V is TRBV11-2; D ambiguous. Germline V lookup: CDR1 SGHAT, CDR2 FQNNGV. The CDR3 runs to 14 residues. Trimming shortened V by 2 bases and J by 0 bases, and 8 bases separated the two germline ends.

This clonotype was seen many times. The chain has TRBV2 and TRBJ1-6, with D unresolved. The V gene's germline CDR1 is SNHLY and CDR2 FYNNEI. The CDR3 extends over 14 amino acids. Trimming stripped 3 bases from V and 5 bases from J, with 8 bases between. CDR3 region: CASSDESHNSPLHF. In DNA, the CDR3 is TGTGCCAGCAGTGATGAAAGCCATAATTCACCCCTCCACTTT.

This clonotype has just a few counts. The V gene is TRBV4-1, the J gene TRBJ1-1; weak D call: TRBD1 (5 bases). Trimming pared 3 bases from V and 4 bases from J, leaving 9 bases between. Germline V gives CDR1 MGHRA, CDR2 YSYEKL. This CDR3 contains 13 residues. CDR3 nucleotides: TGCGCCAGCAGCCAGGGCAGGGTCACTGAAGCTTTCTTT. It codes for CASSQGRVTEAFF.

V and J are TRBV5-6 and TRBJ2-5; D may match TRBD1 or TRBD2 (5 bases each). Germline CDR1 is SGHDT and CDR2 is YYEEEE. V gave up 4 bases and J gave up 4 bases, with 14 bases separating them. This CDR3 region has 14 residues. This CDR3 is CASSLRDPGETQYF. Written as DNA, the CDR3 is TGTGCCAGCAGCCTCCGGGACCCGGGAGAGACCCAGTACTTC.

Only a few counts were recorded for this clonotype. V is TRBV4-1 and J is TRBJ2-7; a possible D gene is TRBD2 (5 bases). CDR3 size: 14 residues. V was shortened by 3 bases and J by 3 bases, with 12 bases between the two germline ends. Per germline, CDR1 MGHRA and CDR2 YSYEKL. CDR3 coding DNA: TGCGCCAGCAGCCACCCGGGATCATTCTACGAGCAGTACTTC. Amino acid sequence: CASSHPGSFYEQYF.

The sample holds many counts of this clonotype. The genes are TRBV6-1 and TRBJ1-2, with D maybe TRBD1 (5 bases). The V end was cut by 5 bases, the J end by 4 bases, with 17 bases between. Germline V gives CDR1 MNHNS, CDR2 SASEGT. This CDR3 is 15 amino acids long. As DNA, the CDR3 is TGTGCCAGCAGTACCGGGACGCCTCCTGGCTATGGCTACACCTTC. Residues: CASSTGTPPGYGYTF.

This chain connects TRBV5-4 to TRBJ2-7; D is uncertain. The CDR3 extends over 15 amino acids. Germline lookup yields CDR1 SGHNT and CDR2 YYREEE (reference sequence). V dropped 2 bases and J dropped 2 bases, with 14 bases sitting between them. The CDR3 DNA reads as TGTGCCAGCAGCTTCAGGAGTCCCCTAACCTACGAGCAGTACTTC. Its translation is CASSFRSPLTYEQYF.

This clonotype was detected only a few times. The J gene is TRBJ1-2, the V gene TRBV4-1; 9 bases align to TRBD1. CDR3 length: 16 residues. After removal of 3 bases from V and 4 bases from J, the junction contained 9 bases not matched to a gene. CDR1 is MGHRA, CDR2 YSYEKL, per germline. This CDR3 is CASSQDPTGGAYGYTF. The CDR3, as DNA: TGCGCCAGCAGCCAGGATCCGACAGGGGGGGCCTATGGCTACACCTTC.

In its sample, this clonotype was seen many times. The rearrangement uses TRBV2 and TRBJ1-1; maybe TRBD1 (6 bases). Germline assignment: CDR1 SNHLY and CDR2 FYNNEI. The CDR3 is 16 residues long. V lost 3 bases and J lost 3, with 17 bases in between. The CDR3 region is CASSEGAAGRDTEAFF. The DNA of the CDR3 is TGTGCCAGCAGTGAGGGGGCAGCGGGGAGGGACACTGAAGCTTTCTTT.

J is TRBJ1-2 and V is TRBV19, with a weak D call TRBD1 (5 bases). The CDR3 runs to 15 residues. The V end lost 6 bases, the J end lost 1 base, and 15 bases lay between the germline ends. Germline CDR1 LNHDA, CDR2 SQIVND (reference sequence). CDR3 loop: CASRDRGGLNYGYTF. The CDR3 DNA reads TGTGCCAGTAGAGATAGGGGCGGACTTAACTATGGCTACACCTTC.

There are a few counts of this clonotype. The chain uses TRBV2 and TRBJ2-1, with TRBD2 matching 10 bases. In germline, CDR1 is SNHLY, CDR2 FYNNEI. The CDR3 spans 15 residues. The trim removed 9 bases at V and 6 bases at J, leaving 11 bases unmatched. This chain's CDR3 is CAREWGLAGANEQFF. CDR3 DNA: TGTGCCAGAGAATGGGGGCTAGCGGGAGCCAATGAGCAGTTCTTC.

This chain links TRBV27 with TRBJ2-2; D remains ambiguous. This CDR3 is built from 14 residues. Germline CDR1 MNHEY, CDR2 SMNVEV (reference sequence). Trimming shortened V by 5 bases and J by 0 bases, and 7 bases separated the two germline ends. This CDR3 is CASSILANTGELFF. The CDR3 DNA reads as TGTGCCAGCAGTATATTAGCGAACACCGGGGAGCTGTTTTTT.

The chain is built from TRBV19 and TRBJ2-5; D is ambiguous. This CDR3 is 12 amino acids long. V was shortened by 6 bases and J by 7 bases, with 12 bases between the two germline ends. Germline V gene lookup returns CDR1 LNHDA and CDR2 SQIVND (reference sequence). CDR3 sequence (DNA): TGTGCCAGTAGGCCCTCCGGCGGGACCCAGTACTTC. Translation gives CASRPSGGTQYF.

This clonotype appeared a few times. V gene TRBV20-1 combines with J gene TRBJ2-5, with TRBD1 matching 11 bases. The CDR3 has 17 residues. CDR1 is DFQATT and CDR2 is SNEGSKA in the germline V gene (reference sequence). The trim removed 2 bases at V and 5 bases at J, leaving 13 bases unmatched. CDR3 sequence reads: CSARNWRGQGGSETQYF. As DNA, the CDR3 is TGCAGTGCTAGAAATTGGCGGGGACAGGGGGGATCTGAGACCCAGTACTTC.

CDR3 sequence: CASSPGTGVSNYGYTF. In nucleotides, the CDR3 is TGTGCCAGCAGTCCCGGGACAGGGGTTTCGAACTATGGCTACACCTTC. The chain carries TRBV6-1 and TRBJ1-2; 10 bases are a match to TRBD1. Trimming cost V 5 bases and J 2 bases; bases outside gene matches: 8. The CDR3 spans 16 residues. Germline values: CDR1 MNHNS, CDR2 SASEGT.

J is TRBJ2-7 and V is TRBV18, with 8 bases that match TRBD1. Trimming took 2 bases from V and 4 from J; bases not matched to a gene: 10. The CDR3 sequence is 16 residues long. CDR1 and CDR2 (germline): KGHSH, LQKENI. CDR3 coding DNA: TGTGCCAGCTCACCAAGGCGGACAGGGAACCCTTACGAGCAGTACTTC. It codes for CASSPRRTGNPYEQYF.

CDR3 loop: CAWSPHSNTEAFF. CDR3 sequence (DNA): TGTGCCTGGAGTCCGCACTCGAACACTGAAGCTTTCTTT. J is TRBJ1-1 and V is TRBV30; no reliable D call. Trimming stripped 2 bases from V and 1 base from J, with 8 bases between. CDR3 length: 13 residues. Germline-derived CDR1 and CDR2 are GTSNPN and SVGIG (reference sequence).